The 20 T cell receptor beta chains listed next were all sequenced from one sample in a study of T cells in Graves' hyperthyroidism and ophthalmopathy. RNA transcripts served as the template for amplifying TCR beta CDR3 regions. Initially, a first-round RT-PCR of the TCR CDR3 employed the HTBI primer set. TCRdb reprocessed the multiplex PCR reads via MiXCR and lists one record per CDR3 protein. The table lists hundreds of thousands of distinct CDR3 sequences, 12% to 15% of them singletons. The material sequenced was blood. These TCRs come from a woman between 18 and 30 years old with Graves' hyperthyroidism.

This clonotype was detected ten times or more. The V call is TRBV30, the J call TRBJ2-7; tentative D call: TRBD1 (5 bases). CDR3 size: 15 residues. Trimming removed 5 bases at V and 1 base at J, with 18 bases between. In germline, CDR1 is GTSNPN, CDR2 SVGIG (reference sequence). CDR3: CAWRRGRQTSYEQYF. CDR3 nucleotide sequence: TGTGCCTGGCGGAGAGGTAGACAGACGTCCTACGAGCAGTACTTC.

This clonotype was seen many times. V is TRBV28 and J is TRBJ2-7; 7 positions agree with TRBD1. This CDR3 spans 13 amino acids. Unmatched junction bases numbered 10, after V lost 10 bases and J lost 4 bases. The germline gives CDR1 MDHEN, CDR2 SYDVKM. The CDR3: CAIYDRVSYEQYF. DNA of the CDR3: TGTGCCATCTACGACAGGGTATCTTACGAGCAGTACTTC.

This rearrangement joins TRBV15 to TRBJ2-6, with D tentatively TRBD1 (5 bases). The CDR3 runs 16 residues. V lost 0 bases and J lost 0, with 6 bases in between. Germline V lookup: CDR1 LNHNV, CDR2 YYDKDF (reference sequence). CDR3 sequence (DNA): TGTGCCACCAGCAGAGATCAGGGCTCTGGGGCCAACGTCCTGACTTTC. It encodes CATSRDQGSGANVLTF.

The chain joins TRBV29-1 to TRBJ2-3, with 8 positions matching TRBD2. In germline, CDR1 is SQVTM, CDR2 ANQGSEA. The length of the CDR3 is 13 residues. The ends lost 6 bases at V and 4 bases at J; junction bases unmatched: 6. The CDR3 nucleotides are TGCAGCGTCGCTGGGACTAGGGCAGATACGCAGTATTTT. It encodes CSVAGTRADTQYF.

The chain is built from TRBV18 and TRBJ2-2; no firm D call. Per the germline V gene, CDR1 is KGHSH and CDR2 is LQKENI. The CDR3 spans 21 residues. Trimming removed 2 bases from V and 4 bases from J, with 29 bases in between. CDR3 sequence (DNA): TGTGCCAGCTCACCAAGCCAGACCCCCCTTCGTCGCTCCGGTGGCACCGGGGAGCTGTTTTTT. Its protein is CASSPSQTPLRRSGGTGELFF.

V usage is TRBV4-3 and J usage is TRBJ2-3, with 8 bases lining up with TRBD1. Germline lookup yields CDR1 LGHNA and CDR2 YSLEER. CDR3 size: 16 residues. V trimming: 0 bases; J trimming: 4 bases; junction bases outside the gene matches: 6. The DNA of the CDR3 is TGCGCCAGCAGCCAAGATACCTCAGGGGGCGCAGATACGCAGTATTTT. It translates to CASSQDTSGGADTQYF.

The rearrangement uses TRBV29-1 and TRBJ2-2; D may be TRBD1 (6 bases). The length of the CDR3 is 15 residues. Between the trimmed V and J ends, which lost 8 bases and 0 bases, there was a span of 16 bases. Germline values: CDR1 SQVTM, CDR2 ANQGSEA. CDR3 nucleotide sequence: TGCAGCATCTTAAGGGGGACACCGAACACCGGGGAGCTGTTTTTT. This translates into CSILRGTPNTGELFF.

This CDR3 reads CASRVGANSPLHF. The CDR3 DNA reads as TGTGCCAGCAGGGTCGGGGCCAATTCACCCCTCCACTTT. The chain carries TRBV6-1 and TRBJ1-6, with a weak D call TRBD1 (5 bases). V lost 6 bases, J lost 7 bases, and 10 bases lay in between. Germline CDR1 and CDR2: MNHNS and SASEGT. The CDR3 spans 13 residues.

This chain connects TRBV13 to TRBJ2-7; TRBD1 aligns across 12 bases. Unmatched junction bases numbered 12, after V lost 7 bases and J lost 5 bases. This CDR3 spans 16 amino acids. Germline lookup yields CDR1 PRHDT and CDR2 FYEKMQ (reference sequence). The CDR3 nucleotides read TGTGCCAGCACCTCCACGTTCGGGACAGGGGGCCACGAGCAGTACTTC. It yields the protein CASTSTFGTGGHEQYF.

The table lists this clonotype with many counts. The gene calls are TRBV2 and TRBJ2-1, with TRBD2 identical over 11 bases. The CDR3 extends over 15 amino acids. The V segment lost 9 bases and the J segment 5 bases; nucleotides outside the gene matches: 9. Per germline, CDR1 SNHLY and CDR2 FYNNEI. The CDR3 nucleotides are TGTGCCAGTAGGGATACTAGCGGGAGTCACAATGAGCAGTTCTTC. Its translation is CASRDTSGSHNEQFF. Based on the CDR3 plus reference TRBV2 and TRBJ2-1, the full variable domain is EPEVTQTPSHQVTQMGQEVILRCVPISNHLYFYWYRQILGQKVEFLVSFYNNEISEKSEIFDDQFSVERPDGSNFTLKIRSTKLEDSAMYFCASRDTSGSHNEQFFGPGTRLTVL.

The V and J genes are TRBV14 and TRBJ2-1; a weak D match, TRBD2 (5 bases). The CDR3 contains 16 residues. Trimming took off 5 bases at V and 7 bases at J, with 21 bases between the two ends. Germline lookup yields CDR1 SGHDN and CDR2 FVKESK. DNA of the CDR3: TGTGCCAGCAGCTCACGAGTAGGGAGATCGGGGAATGAGCAGTTCTTC. As protein: CASSSRVGRSGNEQFF.

This clonotype was detected a few times. This chain joins TRBV12-3 or TRBV12-4 and TRBJ1-3; no clear D. This CDR3 comprises 15 residues. Trimming pared 6 bases from V and 0 bases from J, leaving 12 bases between. For the CDR3, the DNA is TGTGCCAGCAGCCGACCAATAAGCTCTGGAAACACCATATATTTT. It encodes CASSRPISSGNTIYF.

This clonotype was observed at least ten times. The chain has TRBV27 and TRBJ2-3; 9 bases are shared with TRBD2. The V and J ends lost 6 bases and 1 base, in that order; junction bases with no gene match: 5. The germline CDR1 and CDR2 sequences are MNHEY and SMNVEV (reference sequence). The CDR3 loop spans 15 amino acids. The CDR3 DNA sequence: TGTGCCAGCAGCGTAGCGGGAGCCGGCACAGATACGCAGTATTTT. Amino acids: CASSVAGAGTDTQYF.

V usage is TRBV18 and J usage is TRBJ2-3, with D unclear. The CDR3 is made up of 17 amino acids. Per the germline V gene, CDR1 is KGHSH and CDR2 is LQKENI. Trimming took 2 bases from V and 4 from J, leaving 19 bases between them. The CDR3 region has the DNA TGTGCCAGCTCACCATTTGGAGCTCTCTCCAGAGCAGATACGCAGTATTTT. It codes for CASSPFGALSRADTQYF. Full variable domain (rest looked up from reference TRBV18 and TRBJ2-3): NAGVMQNPRHLVRRRGQEARLRCSPMKGHSHVYWYRQLPEEGLKFMVYLQKENIIDESGMPKERFSAEFPKEGPSILRIQQVVRGDSAAYFCASSPFGALSRADTQYFGPGTRLTVL.

This clonotype was counted only a few times. The V and J genes are TRBV6-5 and TRBJ1-2; perhaps TRBD1 as D (6 bases). This CDR3 has 12 residues. The germline CDR1 and CDR2 sequences are MNHEY and SVGAGI. V lost 2 bases, J lost 5 bases, and 6 bases lay in between. CDR3 in DNA: TGTGCCAGCAGTTACGGACAGTATGGCTACACCTTC. Translated: CASSYGQYGYTF.

This clonotype was recorded many times. The V call is TRBV20-1, the J call TRBJ2-7, with D perhaps matching TRBD2 (6 bases). The length of the CDR3 is 15 residues. CDR1 is DFQATT, CDR2 SNEGSKA, per germline (reference sequence). The V end was cut by 0 bases, the J end by 0 bases, with 12 bases between. The CDR3 DNA follows: TGCAGTGCTAGAGACAGTAGCGGCCCCTCCTACGAGCAGTACTTC. Residues: CSARDSSGPSYEQYF.

This clonotype was found many times. The V and J genes are TRBV13 and TRBJ2-3, with 12 bases that match TRBD2. The germline CDR1 and CDR2 sequences are PRHDT and FYEKMQ (reference sequence). The V and J ends lost 5 bases and 3 bases, in that order; junction bases with no gene match: 6. The CDR3 is 16 amino acids. The CDR3: CASSLRTSGMTDTQYF. For the CDR3, the DNA is TGTGCCAGCAGCCTCCGGACTAGCGGGATGACAGATACGCAGTATTTT. Based on the CDR3 plus reference TRBV13 and TRBJ2-3, the full variable domain is AAGVIQSPRHLIKEKRETATLKCYPIPRHDTVYWYQQGPGQDPQFLISFYEKMQSDKGSIPDRFSAQQFSDYHSELNMSSLELGDSALYFCASSLRTSGMTDTQYFGPGTRLTVL.

This chain links TRBV4-1 with TRBJ1-5, with a weak D call TRBD1 (5 bases). CDR1 MGHRA and CDR2 YSYEKL come from the germline V gene. There are 14 residues in the CDR3. V dropped 1 base and J dropped 6 bases, with 10 bases sitting between them. The CDR3 DNA reads as TGCGCCAGCAGCCAAGCAGGGAGAGGTCAGCCCCAGCATTTT. It translates to CASSQAGRGQPQHF.

This clonotype was seen ten or more times. The J gene is TRBJ2-2, the V gene TRBV27, with D unclear. Germline CDR1 reads MNHEY; CDR2 reads SMNVEV (reference sequence). The CDR3 loop spans 17 amino acids. The V end lost 3 bases, the J end lost 0 bases, and 14 bases lay between the germline ends. DNA of the CDR3: TGTGCCAGCAGTTTTAGAGTCGGCCTGACGAACACCGGGGAGCTGTTTTTT. Encoded protein: CASSFRVGLTNTGELFF.

V and J are TRBV20-1 and TRBJ2-3; TRBD2 agrees at 10 bases. V gave up 3 bases and J gave up 7 bases; unmatched junction bases: 13. The CDR3 has 16 residues. The V gene's germline CDR1 is DFQATT and CDR2 SNEGSKA (reference sequence). CDR3 in amino acids: CSASGISGGIGNTQYF. CDR3 bases: TGCAGTGCTAGCGGGATTAGCGGGGGGATAGGAAATACGCAGTATTTT.